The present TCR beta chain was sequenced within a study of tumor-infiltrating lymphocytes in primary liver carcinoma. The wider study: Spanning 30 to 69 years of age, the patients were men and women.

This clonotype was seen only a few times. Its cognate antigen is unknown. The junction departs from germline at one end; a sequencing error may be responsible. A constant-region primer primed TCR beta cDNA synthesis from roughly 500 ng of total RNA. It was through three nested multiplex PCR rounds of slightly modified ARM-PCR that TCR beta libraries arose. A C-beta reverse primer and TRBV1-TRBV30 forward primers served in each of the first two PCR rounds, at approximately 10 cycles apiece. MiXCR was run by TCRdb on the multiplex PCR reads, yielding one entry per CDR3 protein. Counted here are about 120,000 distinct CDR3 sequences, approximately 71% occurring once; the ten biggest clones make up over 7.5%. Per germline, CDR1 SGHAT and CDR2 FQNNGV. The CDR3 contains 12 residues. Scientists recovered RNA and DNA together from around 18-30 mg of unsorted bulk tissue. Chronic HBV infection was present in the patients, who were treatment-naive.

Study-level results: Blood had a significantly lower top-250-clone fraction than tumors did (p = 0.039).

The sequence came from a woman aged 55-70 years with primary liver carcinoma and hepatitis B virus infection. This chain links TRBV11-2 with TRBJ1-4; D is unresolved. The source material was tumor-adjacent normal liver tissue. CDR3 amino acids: CDSSLSGEKLFF. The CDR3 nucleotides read TGTGACAGCAGCTTATCCGGAGAAAAACTGTTTTTT.